Listed below are T cell receptor beta chains from one sample, sequenced in a study of CD8 T cells in Susac syndrome. TCRdb independently ran MiXCR on the immunoSEQ multiplex PCR reads; one entry per CDR3 protein. The sample consists of some 150,000 distinct CDR3 sequences, nearly 95% of them appearing once. Sequenced input: CD8+ T cells from PBMCs. All receptors come from a human donor in good health. The CDR3 runs from the conserved cysteine through the conserved F or W. The D gene is left open where the match is weak. A row's size may be missing; if present it is once, few, many or a size class.

abundance,j_gene,d_gene,v_gene,CDR3aa,CDR3nt
.,TRBJ1-2,.,TRBV28,CASSLWPNYGYTF,TGTGCCAGCAGTTTGTGGCCCAACTATGGCTACACCTTC
.,TRBJ2-7,.,TRBV28,CASSLLQLYEQYF,TGTGCCAGCAGTTTATTACAGCTCTACGAGCAGTACTTC
once,TRBJ1-1,.,TRBV7-9,CASSSERGGSEAFF,TGTGCCAGCAGCTCCGAACGTGGCGGCTCTGAAGCTTTCTTT
.,TRBJ2-1,.,TRBV3-1,CASSQQLVSREQFF,TGTGCCAGCAGCCAACAACTAGTGTCTCGCGAGCAGTTCTTC
.,TRBJ2-1,.,TRBV20-1,CSARWLAGSYNEQFF,TGCAGTGCTAGATGGCTAGCTGGCTCCTACAATGAGCAGTTCTTC
.,TRBJ2-1,.,TRBV29-1,CSVIAASYNEQFF,TGCAGCGTTATTGCGGCTTCCTACAATGAGCAGTTCTTC
.,TRBJ2-1,.,TRBV9,CASSVGDSGEQFF,TGTGCCAGCAGCGTAGGAGACTCGGGTGAGCAGTTCTTC
once,TRBJ2-5,TRBD2,TRBV20-1,CSAFIPGLAGGETQYF,TGCAGTGCTTTTATTCCGGGACTAGCGGGAGGAGAGACCCAGTACTTC
.,TRBJ1-5,TRBD1,TRBV27,CASSSEQGAIQPQHF,TGTGCCAGCAGTTCGGAACAGGGGGCGATTCAGCCCCAGCATTTT
.,TRBJ2-1,TRBD2,TRBV6-6,CASSLREAPYNEQFF,TGTGCCAGCAGTCTGCGGGAGGCCCCCTACAATGAGCAGTTCTTC